Following are 28 T cell receptor beta chains from one sample sequenced in a study of T cells in Graves' hyperthyroidism and ophthalmopathy. RNA transcripts yielded amplified TCR beta CDR3 regions. HTBI primers were used for first-round RT-PCR of the TCR CDR3. A single record per CDR3 protein comes from TCRdb applying MiXCR to the multiplex PCR reads. The sample has 600,000 or so distinct CDR3 sequences; 46% are singletons. The specimen sequenced was peripheral blood or thyroid tissue (not recorded which). These TCRs come from a woman aged 18-30 years with Graves' hyperthyroidism.

This clonotype appeared many times. CDR3 amino acids: CASSGRAGNSPLHF. The CDR3 nucleotides read TGTGCCAGCAGTGGGCGGGCCGGTAATTCACCCCTCCACTTT. The V call is TRBV2, the J call TRBJ1-6; the D is unclear. Germline V lookup: CDR1 SNHLY, CDR2 FYNNEI. The CDR3 loop spans 14 amino acids. V lost 4 bases to trimming and J lost 6 bases, with 10 bases between them.

Only a few counts were recorded for this clonotype. The rearrangement joins TRBV5-4 to TRBJ2-5; a weak D match, TRBD2 (5 bases). CDR3 length: 12 residues. Trimming pared 5 bases from V and 4 bases from J, leaving 9 bases between. Germline V lookup: CDR1 SGHNT, CDR2 YYREEE (reference sequence). The CDR3 DNA reads as TGTGCCAGCAGAGAGGGATCAGAGACCCAGTACTTC. Encoded protein: CASREGSETQYF. Full variable domain (outside the CDR3, taken from reference TRBV5-4 and TRBJ2-5): ETGVTQSPTHLIKTRGQQVTLRCSSQSGHNTVSWYQQALGQGPQFIFQYYREEENGRGNFPPRFSGLQFPNYSSELNVNALELDDSALYLCASREGSETQYFGPGTRLLVL.

This rearrangement joins TRBV29-1 to TRBJ1-1; 9 nucleotides match TRBD1. The V gene's germline CDR1 is SQVTM and CDR2 ANQGSEA. Losses at the gene ends were 6 bases for V and 4 bases for J; bases not matched to a gene: 9. The CDR3 totals 14 residues. The CDR3 sequence: CSVAATGGGTEAFF. In DNA, the CDR3 is TGCAGCGTCGCCGCGACAGGGGGAGGCACTGAAGCTTTCTTT.

V is TRBV15 and J is TRBJ2-6; D assignment may be TRBD1 or TRBD2 (5 bases each). CDR3 length: 15 residues. Looked up from germline, CDR1 is LNHNV and CDR2 is YYDKDF (reference sequence). Trimming took 5 bases from V and 0 from J, leaving 8 bases between them. The CDR3 loop reads CATSQGRSGANVLTF. The CDR3 DNA sequence: TGTGCCACCAGCCAGGGACGCTCTGGGGCCAACGTCCTGACTTTC.

CDR3 coding DNA: TGTGCCAGCAGCAAGACAGGGCCTGAACAGCAGTACTTC. Encoded protein: CASSKTGPEQQYF. This sequence joins TRBV21-1 and TRBJ2-7; whether TRBD1, the table's D call, matches the DNA was not checked. TRBV21-1 is described as a pseudogene. This CDR3 is built from 13 residues.

This clonotype was seen repeatedly, ten times or more. V is TRBV20-1 and J is TRBJ2-7; no reliable D call. Germline V gives CDR1 DFQATT, CDR2 SNEGSKA (reference sequence). The CDR3 is 12 amino acids. The V end lost 3 bases, the J end lost 3 bases, and 9 bases lay between the germline ends. The CDR3 here is CSASRVGYEQYF. CDR3 nucleotide sequence: TGCAGTGCTAGCCGAGTGGGCTACGAGCAGTACTTC.

The V call is TRBV6-5, the J call TRBJ2-7, with 12 bases matching TRBD2. The CDR3 is 17 amino acids. Germline V lookup: CDR1 MNHEY, CDR2 SVGAGI. V shed 0 bases, J shed 3 bases, and the junction held 6 bases outside the gene matches. As DNA, the CDR3 is TGTGCCAGCAGTTACTCAGGACTAGCGGGATCCTACTACGAGCAGTACTTC. Encoded protein: CASSYSGLAGSYYEQYF.

The V call is TRBV29-1, the J call TRBJ2-2, with TRBD2 matching 12 bases. J lost 3 bases, V lost 7 bases, and 3 bases had no gene match. Germline V CDR1 and CDR2: SQVTM, ANQGSEA. The CDR3 has 14 residues. The CDR3, as DNA: TGCAGCGGGGGACTAGCGGGCGACACCGGGGAGCTGTTTTTT. Translation gives CSGGLAGDTGELFF.

This clonotype was detected many times. The rearrangement uses TRBV7-9 and TRBJ1-2; TRBD1 matches 8 bases. Per germline, CDR1 SEHNR and CDR2 FQNEAQ (reference sequence). The CDR3 is 12 residues long. V trimming: 3 bases; J trimming: 8 bases; junction bases outside the gene matches: 2. In DNA form, the CDR3 reads TGTGCCAGCAGCTTCACAGGGGGAGGCTACACCTTC. Translated: CASSFTGGGYTF.

The V call is TRBV7-9, the J call TRBJ2-5; perhaps TRBD2 as D (6 bases). The CDR3 covers 14 residues. V lost 4 bases, J lost 5 bases, and 14 bases lay in between. The germline V gene has CDR1 SEHNR and CDR2 FQNEAQ (reference sequence). The chain's CDR3 is CASSSPGAGETQYF. CDR3 DNA sequence: TGTGCCAGCAGCTCCCCGGGAGCCGGGGAGACCCAGTACTTC.

The V and J genes are TRBV18 and TRBJ2-7; 7 nucleotides agree with TRBD1. Per germline, CDR1 KGHSH and CDR2 LQKENI. V lost 4 bases and J lost 4; bases outside the gene matches: 7. The CDR3 has 14 residues. In DNA form, the CDR3 reads TGTGCCAGCTCACTCGACAGGGCCGATTACGAGCAGTACTTC. It translates to CASSLDRADYEQYF. Drawing the rest from reference TRBV18 and TRBJ2-7, the complete variable domain is NAGVMQNPRHLVRRRGQEARLRCSPMKGHSHVYWYRQLPEEGLKFMVYLQKENIIDESGMPKERFSAEFPKEGPSILRIQQVVRGDSAAYFCASSLDRADYEQYFGPGTRLTVT.

This clonotype turned up a few times. The chain links TRBV2 to TRBJ2-2; TRBD2 matches at 14 bases. The V segment lost 6 bases and the J segment 5 bases; nucleotides outside the gene matches: 8. From germline, CDR1 is SNHLY and CDR2 FYNNEI. The CDR3 totals 17 residues. The CDR3 is CASRITWTSGRTGELFF. DNA of the CDR3: TGTGCCAGCAGAATAACTTGGACTAGCGGGAGGACCGGGGAGCTGTTTTTT.

This chain connects TRBV19 to TRBJ1-5; D possibly corresponds to TRBD1 (5 bases). Per the germline V gene, CDR1 is LNHDA and CDR2 is SQIVND (reference sequence). The CDR3 totals 15 residues. The V and J ends lost 3 bases and 6 bases respectively, with 15 bases between them. CDR3: CASSIVGGESQPQHF. CDR3 DNA: TGTGCCAGTAGTATTGTTGGAGGGGAAAGTCAGCCCCAGCATTTT.

The chain joins TRBV7-4 to TRBJ1-5; no clear D. The V end was cut by 6 bases, the J end by 14 bases, with 17 bases between. The germline V gene has CDR1 SGHVT and CDR2 SQSDAQ. The CDR3 is made up of 12 amino acids. CDR3 coding DNA: TGTGCCAGCAGTAGCGACTTAGCCCACGAGCATTTT. Its protein is CASSSDLAHEHF.

This clonotype came up a few times. The chain couples TRBV20-1 to TRBJ1-2, with a weak D call TRBD1 (5 bases). The CDR3 runs 12 residues. Germline V gene data show CDR1 as DFQATT and CDR2 as SNEGSKA (reference sequence). V dropped 6 bases and J dropped 6 bases, with 14 bases sitting between them. The chain's CDR3 is CSANQGSDGYTF. CDR3 sequence (DNA): TGCAGTGCAAACCAGGGTAGCGATGGCTACACCTTC.

This clonotype has just a few counts. The chain is built from TRBV19 and TRBJ1-5; D is undetermined. Germline-derived CDR1 and CDR2 are LNHDA and SQIVND (reference sequence). V lost 3 bases to trimming and J lost 5 bases, with 8 bases between them. The CDR3 is 13 amino acids. The CDR3: CASSIQNDQPQHF. DNA for the CDR3: TGTGCCAGTAGTATCCAAAACGATCAGCCCCAGCATTTT. The variable domain in full, with the rest retrieved from reference TRBV19 and TRBJ1-5, is DGGITQSPKYLFRKEGQNVTLSCEQNLNHDAMYWYRQDPGQGLRLIYYSQIVNDFQKGDIAEGYSVSREKKESFPLTVTSAQKNPTAFYLCASSIQNDQPQHFGDGTRLSIL.

V is TRBV2 and J is TRBJ2-7; possibly TRBD1 for D (6 bases). Germline CDR1 reads SNHLY; CDR2 reads FYNNEI. This CDR3 region has 12 residues. V gave up 8 bases and J gave up 9 bases, with 17 bases separating them. The CDR3 is CASYRARGGQYF. In DNA form, the CDR3 reads TGTGCCAGCTACAGGGCCCGGGGCGGGCAGTACTTC. The variable domain in full, with the rest retrieved from reference TRBV2 and TRBJ2-7, is EPEVTQTPSHQVTQMGQEVILRCVPISNHLYFYWYRQILGQKVEFLVSFYNNEISEKSEIFDDQFSVERPDGSNFTLKIRSTKLEDSAMYFCASYRARGGQYFGPGTRLTVT.

CDR3 DNA: TGTGCTAGTGGTTTGTTGACCGGGCCGAGCAATCAGCCCCAGCATTTT. Translating it yields CASGLLTGPSNQPQHF. The chain carries TRBV12-5 and TRBJ1-5; D is undetermined. The V end lost 2 bases, the J end lost 1 base, and 12 bases lay between the germline ends. CDR1 and CDR2 (germline): LGHNT, FRNRAP. There are 16 residues in the CDR3.

V and J are TRBV6-5 and TRBJ2-7; the D call may be TRBD1 or TRBD2 (6 bases each). V lost 0 bases and J 3 bases, leaving 15 bases between the germline ends. The CDR3 covers 16 residues. Germline V gene data show CDR1 as MNHEY and CDR2 as SVGAGI. The CDR3 here is CASSYSPEGGSYEQYF. As DNA, the CDR3 is TGTGCCAGCAGTTACTCTCCGGAAGGGGGGAGCTACGAGCAGTACTTC.

This chain connects TRBV11-1 to TRBJ1-2; D unclear. In germline, CDR1 is SGHAT, CDR2 FQDESV (reference sequence). V was trimmed by 3 bases and J by 6 bases, leaving 14 bases between them. The CDR3 is 14 amino acids. The CDR3 region is CASSFRAEDHGYTF. Written as DNA, the CDR3 is TGTGCCAGCAGCTTTAGGGCAGAGGATCATGGCTACACCTTC. Full variable domain (missing parts from reference TRBV11-1 and TRBJ1-2): EAEVAQSPRYKITEKSQAVAFWCDPISGHATLYWYRQILGQGPELLVQFQDESVVDDSQLPKDRFSAERLKGVDSTLKIQPAELGDSAMYLCASSFRAEDHGYTFGSGTRLTVV.

Many counts were recorded for this clonotype. The chain employs TRBV7-2 and TRBJ1-3; 9 bases match TRBD1. This CDR3 comprises 14 residues. Germline V gene lookup returns CDR1 SGHTA and CDR2 FQGNSA. The ends lost 5 bases at V and 9 bases at J; junction bases unmatched: 8. The chain's CDR3 is CASSVQGAGGTIYF. Written as DNA, the CDR3 is TGTGCCAGCAGCGTACAGGGGGCCGGGGGCACCATATATTTT.

The genes are TRBV2 and TRBJ1-3; 9 nucleotides agree with TRBD1. This CDR3 contains 15 residues. Germline trimming cut 5 bases from V and 4 bases from J; bases unmatched to any gene: 6. The germline V gene encodes CDR1 SNHLY and CDR2 FYNNEI. In DNA, the CDR3 is TGTGCCAGCAGTTTGGACAGGGGTGTGGGAAACACCATATATTTT. As protein: CASSLDRGVGNTIYF.

This clonotype has a handful of counts. The V gene is TRBV7-9, the J gene TRBJ1-1, with 10 bases aligning to TRBD1. This CDR3 has 14 amino acids. The ends lost 0 bases at V and 7 bases at J; junction bases unmatched: 2. Germline CDR1 reads SEHNR; CDR2 reads FQNEAQ (reference sequence). This chain's CDR3 is CASSLAGTGDEAFF. The CDR3 coding sequence is TGTGCCAGCAGCTTAGCCGGGACAGGGGATGAAGCTTTCTTT. The variable domain in full, with the rest retrieved from reference TRBV7-9 and TRBJ1-1, is DTGVSQNPRHKITKRGQNVTFRCDPISEHNRLYWYRQTLGQGPEFLTYFQNEAQLEKSRLLSDRFSAERPKGSFSTLEIQRTEQGDSAMYLCASSLAGTGDEAFFGQGTRLTVV.

The sample holds a few counts of this clonotype. The rearrangement uses TRBV20-1 and TRBJ2-2, with D unresolved. Per germline, CDR1 DFQATT and CDR2 SNEGSKA (reference sequence). CDR3 length equals 15 residues. Trimming removed 6 bases at V and 5 bases at J, with 19 bases between. The CDR3 here is CSARGKVRRTGELFF. In nucleotides, the CDR3 is TGCAGTGCCCGAGGAAAAGTCCGTCGGACCGGGGAGCTGTTTTTT.

V gene TRBV10-3 combines with J gene TRBJ1-4; 8 positions match TRBD1. CDR3 length: 15 residues. The germline V gene has CDR1 ENHRY and CDR2 SYGVKD. The trim removed 7 bases at V and 5 bases at J, leaving 9 bases unmatched. CDR3 DNA sequence: TGTGCCATCACCAGGGACCGGGACAGGAATGAAAAACTGTTTTTT. Protein sequence: CAITRDRDRNEKLFF.

Here the CDR3 reads CASSPREDQPQHF. CDR3 DNA sequence: TGTGCCAGCAGCCCAAGGGAGGATCAGCCCCAGCATTTT. The chain joins TRBV11-2 to TRBJ1-5, with D uncertain. The germline V gene encodes CDR1 SGHAT and CDR2 FQNNGV. V lost 5 bases, J lost 5 bases, and 10 bases lay in between. The CDR3 is made up of 13 amino acids.

The chain uses TRBV7-2 and TRBJ1-4; maybe TRBD1 (6 bases). The germline V gene encodes CDR1 SGHTA and CDR2 FQGNSA. Trimming took off 2 bases at V and 6 bases at J, with 10 bases between the two ends. The CDR3 has 14 amino acids. Here the CDR3 reads CASSLNRVDEKLFF. CDR3 bases: TGTGCCAGCAGCTTAAACAGGGTGGATGAAAAACTGTTTTTT.

The sample holds a few counts of this clonotype. This sequence joins TRBV7-2 and TRBJ2-2, with a tentative D call TRBD2 (6 bases). This CDR3 contains 14 residues. Germline V CDR1 and CDR2: SGHTA, FQGNSA. V gave up 5 bases and J gave up 7 bases, with 14 bases separating them. The CDR3 coding sequence is TGTGCCAGCAGCGCTAGGAGGGGCGTCGGGGAGCTGTTTTTT. Amino acids: CASSARRGVGELFF.